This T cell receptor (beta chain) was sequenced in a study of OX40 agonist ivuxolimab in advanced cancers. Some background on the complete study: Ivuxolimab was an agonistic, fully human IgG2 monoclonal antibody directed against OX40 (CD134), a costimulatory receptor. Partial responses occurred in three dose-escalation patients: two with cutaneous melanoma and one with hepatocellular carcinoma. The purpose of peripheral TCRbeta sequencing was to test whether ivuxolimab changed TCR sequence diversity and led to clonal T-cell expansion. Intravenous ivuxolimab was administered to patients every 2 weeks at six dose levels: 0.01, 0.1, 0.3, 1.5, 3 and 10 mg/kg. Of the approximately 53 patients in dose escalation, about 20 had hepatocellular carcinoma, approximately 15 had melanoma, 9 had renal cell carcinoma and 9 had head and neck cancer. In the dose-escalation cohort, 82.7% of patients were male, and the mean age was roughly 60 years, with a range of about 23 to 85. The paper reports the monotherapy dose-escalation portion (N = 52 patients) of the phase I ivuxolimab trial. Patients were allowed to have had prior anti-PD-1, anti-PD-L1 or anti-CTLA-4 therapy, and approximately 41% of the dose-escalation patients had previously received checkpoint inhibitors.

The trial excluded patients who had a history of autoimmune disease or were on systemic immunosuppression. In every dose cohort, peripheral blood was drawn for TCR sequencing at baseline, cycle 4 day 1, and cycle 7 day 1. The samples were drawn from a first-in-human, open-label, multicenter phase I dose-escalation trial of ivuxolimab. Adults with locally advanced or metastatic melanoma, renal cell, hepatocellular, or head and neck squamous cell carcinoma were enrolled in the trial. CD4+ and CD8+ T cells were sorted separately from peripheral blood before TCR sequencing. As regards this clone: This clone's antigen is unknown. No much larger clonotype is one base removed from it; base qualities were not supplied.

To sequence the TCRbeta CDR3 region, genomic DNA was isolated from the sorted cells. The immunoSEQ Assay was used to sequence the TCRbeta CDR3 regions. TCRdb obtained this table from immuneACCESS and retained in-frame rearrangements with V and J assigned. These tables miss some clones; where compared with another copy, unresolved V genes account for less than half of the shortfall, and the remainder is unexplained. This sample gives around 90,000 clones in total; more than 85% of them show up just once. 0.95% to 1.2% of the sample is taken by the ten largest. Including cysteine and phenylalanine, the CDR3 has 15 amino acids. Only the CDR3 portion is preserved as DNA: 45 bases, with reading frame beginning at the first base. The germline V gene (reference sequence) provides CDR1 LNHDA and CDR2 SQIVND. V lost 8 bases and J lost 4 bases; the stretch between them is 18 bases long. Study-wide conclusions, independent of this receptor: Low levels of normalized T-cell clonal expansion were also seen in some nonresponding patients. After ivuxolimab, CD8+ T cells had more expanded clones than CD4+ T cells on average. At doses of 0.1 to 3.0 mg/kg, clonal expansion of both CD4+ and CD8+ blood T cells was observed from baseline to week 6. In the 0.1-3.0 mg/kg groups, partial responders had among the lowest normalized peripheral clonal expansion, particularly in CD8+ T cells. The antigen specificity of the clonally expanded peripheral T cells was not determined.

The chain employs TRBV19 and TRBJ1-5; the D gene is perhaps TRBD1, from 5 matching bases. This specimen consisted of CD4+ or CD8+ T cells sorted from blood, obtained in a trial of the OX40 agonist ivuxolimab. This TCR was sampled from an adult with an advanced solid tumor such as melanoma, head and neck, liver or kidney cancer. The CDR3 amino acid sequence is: CASGGGNVGNQPQHF. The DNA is TGTGCCAGTGGGGGGGGGAATGTAGGGAATCAGCCCCAGCATTTT.